The 11 T cell receptor beta chains listed next were all sequenced from one sample in a study of control samples from healthy donors and cancer patients. Sequencing was performed with immunoSEQ multiplex PCR; in TCRdb, only in-frame clones are kept and a portion is missing. The profile shows 130,000 to 150,000 clones, more than 90% of them singletons. Sequencing was carried out using blood. Receptors were obtained from a man aged 30 to 39 in good health.

V usage is TRBV9 and J usage is TRBJ1-6, with D hard to call. This CDR3 is built from 20 residues. Germline CDR1 and CDR2: SGDLS and YYNGEE. V was clipped by 1 base and J by 8 bases, with 28 bases between them. For the CDR3, the DNA is TGTGCCAGCAGCGTACCCCCTACCATACCCCGTCCTCAGCCCCATTCACCCCTCCACTTT. It is translated as CASSVPPTIPRPQPHSPLHF.

The chain uses TRBV19 and TRBJ2-4; D unclear. The CDR3 sequence is 16 residues long. CDR1 and CDR2 (germline): LNHDA, SQIVND (reference sequence). The V end lost 0 bases, the J end lost 3 bases, and 12 bases lay between the germline ends. CDR3 region: CASSIDLGRLKNIQYF. CDR3 bases: TGTGCCAGTAGTATAGATCTCGGCAGGCTCAAAAACATTCAGTACTTC.

The CDR3 region is CAISESGGTGGRNEQFF. The CDR3 DNA reads TGTGCCATCAGTGAGTCGGGGGGGACAGGGGGCCGGAATGAGCAGTTCTTC. This chain joins TRBV10-3 and TRBJ2-1; 12 nucleotides line up with TRBD1. This CDR3 has 17 residues. Germline V lookup: CDR1 ENHRY, CDR2 SYGVKD. Unmatched junction bases numbered 7, after V lost 0 bases and J lost 7 bases.

This chain connects TRBV27 to TRBJ2-1, with D maybe TRBD1 (6 bases). Germline V gene data show CDR1 as MNHEY and CDR2 as SMNVEV (reference sequence). The V gene lost 5 bases and the J gene lost 0 bases, with 17 bases spanning the gap. This CDR3 region has 17 residues. CDR3 loop: CASSTNLRGVSYNEQFF. CDR3 bases: TGTGCCAGCAGTACCAATCTCAGGGGCGTCTCCTACAATGAGCAGTTCTTC.

This clone was observed once. The J gene is TRBJ1-2, the V gene TRBV25-1; D might be TRBD1 (5 bases). Germline V CDR1 and CDR2: MGHDK, SYGVNS. V gave up 4 bases and J gave up 5 bases, with 11 bases separating them. CDR3 length: 13 residues. This chain's CDR3 is CASSVGTEYGYTF. CDR3 nucleotide sequence: TGTGCCAGCAGTGTCGGGACGGAATATGGCTACACCTTC.

J is TRBJ2-3 and V is TRBV7-9; D is unresolved. This CDR3 contains 16 residues. The V end was cut by 4 bases, the J end by 0 bases, with 14 bases between. Germline V gene data show CDR1 as SEHNR and CDR2 as FQNEAQ (reference sequence). The CDR3 is CASSYGPKSSTDTQYF. The DNA for the CDR3 is TGTGCCAGCAGCTATGGGCCCAAATCGAGCACAGATACGCAGTATTTT.

This clone was picked up a small number of times. The chain uses TRBV7-8 and TRBJ2-7, with D uncertain. Germline V CDR1 and CDR2: SGHVS, FQNEAQ. V lost 5 bases, J lost 5 bases, and 22 bases lay in between. The CDR3 sequence is 16 residues long. The CDR3 DNA reads TGTGCCAGCAGCCCGGCGGTACTGTGGGGTTCGGACGAGCAGTACTTC. It encodes CASSPAVLWGSDEQYF.

This chain connects TRBV28 to TRBJ1-6; no clear D. Germline-derived CDR1 and CDR2 are MDHEN and SYDVKM. The CDR3 runs to 13 residues. With 2 bases removed from V and 6 bases from J, the gap between germline ends came to 5 bases. CDR3 coding DNA: TGTGCCAGCAGTTTACGGGGTAATTCACCCCTCCACTTT. Protein product: CASSLRGNSPLHF.

The chain is built from TRBV30 and TRBJ1-1; no clear D gene. This CDR3 has 13 amino acids. Germline CDR1 GTSNPN, CDR2 SVGIG (reference sequence). The V end was cut by 4 bases, the J end by 2 bases, with 11 bases between. The CDR3 DNA sequence: TGTGCCTGGACCAAACAGCGCAACACTGAAGCTTTCTTT. It specifies CAWTKQRNTEAFF.

The chain couples TRBV4-1 to TRBJ1-2; D may be TRBD1 (5 bases). Trimming removed 4 bases at V and 0 bases at J, with 12 bases between. This CDR3 has 15 residues. Germline V lookup: CDR1 MGHRA, CDR2 YSYEKL. The CDR3 here is CASSPTAGPNYGYTF. The DNA of the CDR3 is TGCGCCAGCAGCCCGACAGCGGGTCCTAACTATGGCTACACCTTC.

The chain joins TRBV27 to TRBJ1-4, with D uncertain. Germline V lookup: CDR1 MNHEY, CDR2 SMNVEV (reference sequence). The germline V and J ends were trimmed by 5 bases and 5 bases, with 6 bases remaining between them. This CDR3 region has 12 residues. CDR3 bases: TGTGCCAGCAGTGGACCGAATGAAAAACTGTTTTTT. It yields the protein CASSGPNEKLFF.